This T cell receptor beta chain emerged from a study of regulatory T cells in long-lasting Graves disease. At the level of the study: Over 5 years of antithyroid drugs plus positive TSH receptor antibodies defined persistent Graves' disease.

Deletions cut 0 bases from V and 4 bases from J, with 13 bases between. Germline CDR1 reads MNHEY; CDR2 reads SVGEGT. The CDR3 spans 16 residues. General study points: Less diverse TCR repertoires were seen in persistent Graves' patients than in newly diagnosed ones. Clonotypes that were public and shared totalled about 2,500 in persistent patients versus 800 to 1,000 in new patients.

Researchers made TCR beta libraries by using iRepertoire HTBI primers and running Arm-PCR on CDR3 regions. As processed by the authors: Some 57 TRBV and some 15 TRBJ segments were identified across samples. Using its own MiXCR run on the multiplex PCR reads, TCRdb lists one record per CDR3 protein. These V and J calls rely on TCRdb rather than the paper's analysis. Seen here are about 470,000 distinct CDR3 sequences, 20% to 25% observed once, and the top ten hold less than 9%. This clonotype was counted many times. The antigen is undetermined. As to time point: persistent/refractory GD, antithyroid drugs over 5 years with positive TRAb. After RNA was extracted from PBMCs, the TCR library was made from it.

This TCR was recovered from a female donor with Graves disease. The sample in question was peripheral blood mononuclear cells (PBMCs), obtained when the disease was refractory, from a patient treated with antithyroid drugs. This chain links TRBV6-2 or TRBV6-3 with TRBJ1-5; D is perhaps TRBD1 (5 bases). CDR3 sequence (DNA): TGTGCCAGCAGTTACTCGGGGGGACGGCGGAATCAGCCCCAGCATTTT. This codes for CASSYSGGRRNQPQHF.